The 5 T cell receptor beta chains below were found in one sample sequenced in a study of blood T cell repertoires in COVID-19. Profiling relied on immunoSEQ multiplex PCR, and the TCRdb table lists in-frame clones only, not all of them. Of approximately 170,000 clones listed, around nine tenths are singletons. Material: PBMCs or T cells enriched from blood (not recorded which). Source of these receptors: a young woman who had recovered from COVID-19.

The CDR3 here is CASSVFGRNEQFF. CDR3 nucleotide sequence: TGTGCCAGCAGCGTATTTGGGCGCAATGAGCAGTTCTTC. This chain links TRBV9 with TRBJ2-1; D uncertain. Germline CDR1 reads SGDLS; CDR2 reads YYNGEE. The V end was cut by 1 base, the J end by 6 bases, with 8 bases between. This CDR3 has 13 residues.

This chain joins TRBV4-1 and TRBJ2-2, with D possibly being TRBD2 (6 bases). CDR3 length: 19 residues. In germline, CDR1 is MGHRA, CDR2 YSYEKL. Trimming removed 0 bases at V and 0 bases at J, with 17 bases between. DNA of the CDR3: TGCGCCAGCAGCCAAGACGCACTCCTAGCGCTAGCGAACACCGGGGAGCTGTTTTTT. Translating it yields CASSQDALLALANTGELFF.

V usage is TRBV28 and J usage is TRBJ1-3, with a possible D match to TRBD1 (6 bases). This CDR3 region has 15 residues. Germline V gene lookup returns CDR1 MDHEN and CDR2 SYDVKM. Trimming took off 8 bases at V and 4 bases at J, with 18 bases between the two ends. CDR3 coding DNA: TGTGCCAGCCCCCCTTCGGGGGGCTCGGGAAACACCATATATTTT. Translating it yields CASPPSGGSGNTIYF.

The CDR3 spells CAISDRSGTDTQYF. The CDR3 DNA sequence: TGTGCCATCAGTGACCGGAGCGGCACAGATACGCAGTATTTT. V and J are TRBV10-3 and TRBJ2-3; the D is unclear. In germline, CDR1 is ENHRY, CDR2 SYGVKD. The CDR3 contains 14 residues. V lost 3 bases, J lost 1 base, and 8 bases lay in between.

V and J are TRBV27 and TRBJ1-5; D possibly corresponds to TRBD1 (6 bases). V was shortened by 9 bases and J by 6 bases, with 15 bases between the two germline ends. Germline CDR1 MNHEY, CDR2 SMNVEV (reference sequence). The CDR3 contains 13 residues. The CDR3 sequence: CASGTQGRQPQHF. In DNA form, the CDR3 reads TGTGCCAGTGGAACTCAGGGGCGTCAGCCCCAGCATTTT.